The following is a T cell receptor beta chain sequence with its context. This record comes from a study of blood T cell repertoires in COVID-19. The wider study: Italy, Spain and the United States were the sources of the convalescent and acute COVID-19 samples. Nucleic acid was either cDNA or gDNA, and it came from T cells, B-cell-depleted T cells, or PBMCs.

In the authors' workflow: Estimation of nucleated cell counts was performed using reference gene primer amplification. Method: immunoSEQ multiplex PCR; TCRdb's copy keeps in-frame clones and lacks some. Clonal size and the V and J genes are those of that table, whereas D and trimming came from the DNA. The data hold around 94,000 clones, with around 87% observed a single time. V lost 5 bases to trimming and J lost 7 bases; unmatched junction nucleotides: 8. Germline CDR1 and CDR2: SNHLY and FYNNEI. This CDR3 has 14 residues. This chain connects TRBV2 to TRBJ1-2; 9 nucleotides agree with TRBD1. The source material was peripheral blood. This TCR derives from a man aged 50-60 years with active or convalescent COVID-19. The CDR3, as DNA: TGTGCCAGCAGTCTGGGACAGGGAAACGGTGGCTACACCTTC. Translation: CASSLGQGNGGYTF. Full variable domain (rest looked up from reference TRBV2 and TRBJ1-2): EPEVTQTPSHQVTQMGQEVILRCVPISNHLYFYWYRQILGQKVEFLVSFYNNEISEKSEIFDDQFSVERPDGSNFTLKIRSTKLEDSAMYFCASSLGQGNGGYTFGSGTRLTVV.